A single sample is the source of the 20 T cell receptor beta chains below, sequenced in a study of early T cells in non-severe SARS-CoV-2 infection (dated by TCRdb to the early 2020s). Libraries came from 5' RACE. TCRdb records NextSeq 500 as the sequencer. Using fastp trimming at Q25 and MiXCR clonotype assembly, TCRdb reanalyzed the public sequencing data and kept in-frame beta chains. One record per CDR3 amino acid sequence lists the most common genes and DNA. The sample table shows roughly 53,000 distinct CDR3 sequences, and 7.5% to 9.5% are seen once. The ten biggest clones cover more than 3% of the sample. The material was whole blood, obtained at baseline. The receptor set was obtained from an adult who was a healthcare worker with PCR-confirmed SARS-CoV-2 infection or an uninfected control (not recorded which).

This clonotype was observed a few times. This sequence joins TRBV3-1 and TRBJ1-1; D remains ambiguous. CDR1 and CDR2 from the germline V gene are LGHDT and YNNKEL (reference sequence). The CDR3 extends over 13 amino acids. V was clipped by 6 bases and J by 1 base, with 9 bases between them. In nucleotides, the CDR3 is TGTGCCAGCAGTCGCACAGCGAACACTGAAGCTTTCTTT. It codes for CASSRTANTEAFF.

This clonotype appeared many times. The chain recombines TRBV7-2 with TRBJ1-5; tentative D call: TRBD1 (5 bases). From germline, CDR1 is SGHTA and CDR2 FQGNSA. V lost 7 bases and J 5 bases, leaving 12 bases between the germline ends. CDR3 size: 13 residues. CDR3 region: CASTQAGYQPQHF. The CDR3 nucleotides are TGTGCCAGCACCCAGGCAGGGTATCAGCCCCAGCATTTT. The variable domain in full, with the rest retrieved from reference TRBV7-2 and TRBJ1-5, is GAGVSQSPSNKVTEKGKDVELRCDPISGHTALYWYRQSLGQGLEFLIYFQGNSAPDKSGLPSDRFSAERTGGSVSTLTIQRTQQEDSAVYLCASTQAGYQPQHFGDGTRLSIL.

The chain is built from TRBV5-4 and TRBJ2-3, with 7 bases identical to TRBD1. Germline V gene data show CDR1 as SGHNT and CDR2 as YYREEE (reference sequence). V lost 0 bases, J lost 7 bases, and 2 bases stayed unmatched. The CDR3 runs 13 residues. The CDR3 is CASSLAGGNTQYF. The CDR3 DNA is TGTGCCAGCAGCTTGGCAGGGGGAAATACGCAGTATTTT. Supplemented by reference TRBV5-4 and TRBJ2-3, the full variable domain reads ETGVTQSPTHLIKTRGQQVTLRCSSQSGHNTVSWYQQALGQGPQFIFQYYREEENGRGNFPPRFSGLQFPNYSSELNVNALELDDSALYLCASSLAGGNTQYFGPGTRLTVL.

The rearrangement links TRBV11-3 to TRBJ2-7; 8 bases match TRBD2. Germline loops: CDR1 SGHNT, CDR2 YENEEA. Germline trimming cut 2 bases from V and 2 bases from J; bases unmatched to any gene: 5. CDR3 length: 15 residues. CDR3 amino acids: CASSLSAGGTYEQYF. As DNA, the CDR3 is TGTGCCAGCAGCTTAAGTGCGGGAGGTACCTACGAGCAGTACTTC.

This clonotype was seen a handful of times. The rearrangement links TRBV6-5 to TRBJ1-5, with 7 bases matching TRBD1. CDR3 length: 15 amino acids. J gave up 2 bases and V 4 bases, and 5 bases lay outside the gene matches. The germline CDR1 and CDR2 sequences are MNHEY and SVGAGI. CDR3 amino acids: CASSLYRGGNQPQHF. The CDR3 DNA is TGTGCCAGCAGTTTATACAGGGGTGGCAATCAGCCCCAGCATTTT.

This clonotype showed up many times. The genes are TRBV5-5 and TRBJ2-7, with 7 nucleotides matching TRBD2. Germline values: CDR1 SGHKS, CDR2 YYEKEE (reference sequence). Losses at the gene ends were 0 bases for V and 1 base for J; bases not matched to a gene: 4. This CDR3 is built from 15 residues. DNA for the CDR3: TGTGCCAGCAGCTTGGGTCTAGCGGATTCCTACGAGCAGTACTTC. It encodes CASSLGLADSYEQYF.

The chain carries TRBV30 and TRBJ2-7; D may be TRBD1 or TRBD2 (5 bases each). Germline CDR1 reads GTSNPN; CDR2 reads SVGIG (reference sequence). Trimming removed 2 bases from V and 0 bases from J, with 8 bases in between. The CDR3 totals 13 residues. CDR3 amino acids: CAWSPGSSYEQYF. CDR3 nucleotide sequence: TGTGCCTGGAGTCCAGGGAGCTCCTACGAGCAGTACTTC.

This clonotype showed up many times. V gene TRBV11-2 combines with J gene TRBJ2-3; D may be TRBD2 (6 bases). The CDR3 length is 19 residues. Per the germline V gene, CDR1 is SGHAT and CDR2 is FQNNGV. Trimming pared 5 bases from V and 0 bases from J, leaving 24 bases between. The chain's CDR3 is CASSLTGSGRLTSTDTQYF. DNA for the CDR3: TGTGCCAGCAGCCTGACCGGTAGCGGACGCCTCACTAGCACAGATACGCAGTATTTT.

This clonotype was observed many times. V and J are TRBV19 and TRBJ1-2; maybe TRBD1 (6 bases). The CDR3 has 13 residues. Germline loops: CDR1 LNHDA, CDR2 SQIVND (reference sequence). Trimming removed 3 bases at V and 5 bases at J, with 10 bases between. Here the CDR3 DNA reads TGTGCCAGTAGTATTGGACAGATATATGGCTACACCTTC. Amino acid sequence: CASSIGQIYGYTF.

This clonotype showed up just a few times. This chain links TRBV5-5 with TRBJ2-7, with a possible D match to TRBD1 (6 bases). The CDR3 contains 15 residues. Germline loops: CDR1 SGHKS, CDR2 YYEKEE (reference sequence). Trimming cost V 1 base and J 4 bases, with 15 bases left between them. The CDR3 DNA reads as TGTGCCAGCAGCTTGACAGGGCGGAGGTCGTACGAGCAGTACTTC. Translated: CASSLTGRRSYEQYF.

This clonotype was observed at least ten times. The chain has TRBV7-9 and TRBJ2-7, with D maybe TRBD1 (5 bases). From germline, CDR1 is SEHNR and CDR2 FQNEAQ (reference sequence). Trimming left V 5 bases short and J 0 bases short, with 14 bases between. The CDR3 has 15 residues. The chain's CDR3 is CASSPLDTLSYEQYF. DNA of the CDR3: TGTGCCAGCAGCCCCCTGGACACTCTCTCCTACGAGCAGTACTTC.

In this sample, this clonotype turned up many times. The V gene is TRBV21-1, the J gene TRBJ1-2; the D call TRBD1 from the table was never checked on the DNA. TRBV21-1 represents a pseudogene. The CDR3 runs 14 residues. The CDR3 bases are TGTGCCAGCAGCAACGACAGGACTAACTATGGCTACACCTTC. It yields the protein CASSNDRTNYGYTF.

This clonotype was picked up many times. V gene TRBV2 combines with J gene TRBJ2-1; D is unresolved. Germline CDR1 and CDR2: SNHLY and FYNNEI. Between the trimmed V and J ends, which lost 1 base and 0 bases, there was a span of 7 bases. This CDR3 region has 15 residues. The CDR3 sequence is CASSEGWSSYNEQFF. DNA of the CDR3: TGTGCCAGCAGTGAAGGGTGGAGCTCCTACAATGAGCAGTTCTTC.

This clonotype came up a few times. The V and J genes are TRBV6-4 and TRBJ2-1, with 7 bases that match TRBD2. Germline CDR1 and CDR2: MRHNA and SNTAGT. CDR3 length: 13 residues. V lost 5 bases, J lost 7 bases, and 5 bases stayed unmatched. CDR3 amino acids: CASSLTSINEQFF. The DNA for the CDR3 is TGTGCCAGCAGTTTGACTAGCATAAATGAGCAGTTCTTC.

The chain links TRBV11-3 to TRBJ2-7; perhaps D is TRBD1 or TRBD2 (5 bases each). Germline lookup yields CDR1 SGHNT and CDR2 YENEEA. CDR3 length: 13 residues. V lost 3 bases and J lost 2, with 8 bases in between. CDR3 sequence: CASSFGATYEQYF. CDR3 DNA: TGTGCCAGCAGCTTCGGGGCTACCTACGAGCAGTACTTC.

This clonotype was counted between two and nine times. The CDR3 nucleotides read TGTGCCAGCAGTTCTCCCCCCGGGGAGCTGTTTTTT. This encodes CASSSPPGELFF. The chain uses TRBV6-5 and TRBJ2-2; D uncertain. V gave up 4 bases and J gave up 6 bases, with 6 bases separating them. This CDR3 region has 12 residues. CDR1 is MNHEY, CDR2 SVGAGI, per germline.

The V gene is TRBV19, the J gene TRBJ2-7; 10 bases line up with TRBD2. This CDR3 comprises 15 residues. CDR1 is LNHDA and CDR2 is SQIVND in the germline V gene (reference sequence). The ends lost 3 bases at V and 6 bases at J; junction bases unmatched: 8. CDR3 amino acids: CASSMTAGGPVEQYF. CDR3 DNA: TGTGCCAGTAGTATGACAGCGGGAGGGCCTGTCGAGCAGTACTTC.

This clonotype has only a few counts. This chain's CDR3 is CAISESGLAGGYEQYF. The CDR3 coding sequence is TGTGCCATCAGTGAGTCTGGGCTAGCGGGAGGTTACGAGCAGTACTTC. The chain has TRBV10-3 and TRBJ2-7, with 11 bases fitting TRBD2. The CDR3 extends over 16 amino acids. CDR1 ENHRY and CDR2 SYGVKD come from the germline V gene. The V and J ends lost 0 bases and 4 bases, in that order; junction bases with no gene match: 5.

Only a few counts were recorded for this clonotype. The CDR3 DNA follows: TGTGCCAGCAGTTTAGGGGGGAGTTTAGGGAGCACAGATACGCAGTATTTT. Its translation is CASSLGGSLGSTDTQYF. The chain uses TRBV27 and TRBJ2-3; maybe TRBD2 (6 bases). Trimming stripped 2 bases from V and 0 bases from J, with 15 bases between. Germline V gene lookup returns CDR1 MNHEY and CDR2 SMNVEV (reference sequence). CDR3 size: 17 residues.

There are many counts of this clonotype. The J gene is TRBJ2-1, the V gene TRBV19, with 8 positions matching TRBD1. Germline-derived CDR1 and CDR2 are LNHDA and SQIVND (reference sequence). The CDR3 covers 13 residues. The J segment lost 4 bases and the V segment lost 7 bases, leaving 3 bases of the junction unmatched. The CDR3 DNA reads TGTGCCAGTAAAGGGACAGGTTACAATGAGCAGTTCTTC. This encodes CASKGTGYNEQFF.